Presented here are 29 T cell receptor beta chains from one specimen sequenced in a study of T-cell memory formation after mild COVID-19. TCRdb itself ran the 5' RACE reads through MiXCR, one entry per CDR3 protein. The sample gives about 49,000 distinct CDR3 sequences, roughly 7% of which show up once; roughly 1.5% is in the top ten. Sequencing input: PBMCs or a T cell subset sorted from them (not recorded which). All receptors come from a man between 18 and 35 years old who had mild COVID-19 (a few samples of this study predate the infection). Cell type and time point are not known.

The V gene is TRBV6-5, the J gene TRBJ2-4, with 9 bases lining up with TRBD1. V was pared by 1 base and J by 4 bases, with 5 bases of the junction left unmatched. The CDR3 totals 16 residues. Looked up from germline, CDR1 is MNHEY and CDR2 is SVGAGI. The CDR3 loop is CASSYWDRARKNIQYF. In DNA form, the CDR3 reads TGTGCCAGCAGTTACTGGGACAGGGCAAGGAAAAACATTCAGTACTTC.

The table lists this clonotype with many counts. V usage is TRBV5-1 and J usage is TRBJ2-5; tentatively, D is TRBD1 or TRBD2 (6 bases each). The CDR3 loop spans 13 amino acids. V lost 6 bases to trimming and J lost 1 base, with 10 bases between them. Germline values: CDR1 SGHRS, CDR2 YFSETQ. CDR3 residues: CASTGDTQETQYF. DNA for the CDR3: TGCGCCAGCACGGGGGACACCCAAGAGACCCAGTACTTC.

This clonotype was found a few times. J is TRBJ1-1 and V is TRBV7-9, with TRBD1 matching 7 bases. Germline CDR1 reads SEHNR; CDR2 reads FQNEAQ (reference sequence). Losses at the gene ends were 5 bases for V and 5 bases for J; bases not matched to a gene: 5. The CDR3 length is 13 residues. CDR3 residues: CASSPQGGTEAFF. The DNA of the CDR3 is TGTGCCAGCAGCCCGCAGGGGGGGACTGAAGCTTTCTTT.

This clonotype came up many times. The rearrangement links TRBV7-3 to TRBJ1-5, with no clear D. Trimming cost V 4 bases and J 7 bases, with 11 bases left between them. The V gene's germline CDR1 is SGHTA and CDR2 FQGTGA. The CDR3 has 13 amino acids. The CDR3 loop reads CASSSFPGQPQHF. The CDR3 DNA follows: TGTGCCAGCAGCTCCTTTCCGGGCCAGCCCCAGCATTTT.

This clonotype was seen at least ten times. The genes are TRBV29-1 and TRBJ2-3, with 7 bases fitting TRBD1. CDR3 length: 13 residues. Germline values: CDR1 SQVTM, CDR2 ANQGSEA. The V gene end was trimmed by 6 bases and the J gene end by 5 bases; junction bases not matched to a gene: 8. The CDR3 sequence is CSVHRGSGDTQYF. The CDR3 DNA follows: TGCAGCGTGCACAGGGGTTCGGGAGATACGCAGTATTTT.

This clonotype was observed a handful of times. V is TRBV12-3 or TRBV12-4 and J is TRBJ2-2, with unresolved D. There are 14 residues in the CDR3. V was shortened by 5 bases and J by 5 bases, with 12 bases between the two germline ends. CDR3 sequence reads: CASSQVLGTGELFF. CDR3 sequence (DNA): TGTGCCAGCAGTCAGGTCCTAGGGACCGGGGAGCTGTTTTTT.

This clonotype showed up just a few times. J is TRBJ2-1 and V is TRBV5-1; tentatively, D is TRBD1 (5 bases). V shed 0 bases and J shed 10 bases, with 14 bases lying between them. Germline V lookup: CDR1 SGHRS, CDR2 YFSETQ. The CDR3 runs 14 residues. This CDR3 is CASSLDPVGVEQFF. For the CDR3, the DNA is TGCGCCAGCAGCTTGGACCCGGTAGGGGTCGAGCAGTTCTTC.

The chain combines TRBV7-8 with TRBJ2-4, with D uncertain. V shed 6 bases and J shed 1 base, with 7 bases lying between them. CDR3 length equals 13 residues. Per germline, CDR1 SGHVS and CDR2 FQNEAQ. The CDR3 DNA sequence: TGTGCCAGCAGTATAGGGGCCAAAAACATTCAGTACTTC. Translated, it gives CASSIGAKNIQYF. Variable domain in full (rest from reference TRBV7-8 and TRBJ2-4): GAGVSQSPRYKVAKRGQDVALRCDPISGHVSLFWYQQALGQGPEFLTYFQNEAQLDKSGLPSDRFFAERPEGSVSTLKIQRTQQEDSAVYLCASSIGAKNIQYFGAGTRLSVL.

J is TRBJ1-1 and V is TRBV20-1; D unclear. Germline lookup yields CDR1 DFQATT and CDR2 SNEGSKA (reference sequence). CDR3 length: 11 amino acids. Trimming pared 2 bases from V and 4 bases from J, leaving 5 bases between. CDR3 DNA: TGCAGTGCTAGATGGGCCACTGAAGCTTTCTTT. Translated, it gives CSARWATEAFF.

This clonotype has more than one count but fewer than ten. The chain carries TRBV20-1 and TRBJ2-3; a possible D gene is TRBD2 (6 bases). The CDR3 has 15 residues. Trimming shortened V by 6 bases and J by 1 base, and 17 bases separated the two germline ends. The germline V gene encodes CDR1 DFQATT and CDR2 SNEGSKA (reference sequence). This CDR3 reads CSADPLASGTDTQYF. CDR3 nucleotides: TGCAGTGCCGACCCCCTAGCGTCCGGCACAGATACGCAGTATTTT.

This clonotype was recorded a few times. A much larger clone lies a single base off, so this may be a read error. The chain employs TRBV10-3 and TRBJ2-1; D may match TRBD1 or TRBD2 (5 bases each). The CDR3 contains 16 residues. Germline CDR1 reads ENHRY; CDR2 reads SYGVKD. V was trimmed by 6 bases and J by 3 bases, leaving 18 bases between them. CDR3 in amino acids: CAISGRGRSLYNEQFF. CDR3 bases: TGTGCCATCAGCGGCCGGGGCCGCTCCCTCTACAATGAGCAGTTCTTC.

The rearrangement joins TRBV30 to TRBJ2-7, with a weak D call TRBD1 (6 bases). In germline, CDR1 is GTSNPN, CDR2 SVGIG (reference sequence). With 5 bases removed from V and 4 bases from J, the gap between germline ends came to 15 bases. There are 13 residues in the CDR3. CDR3 sequence reads: CAWGDSGVYEQYF. CDR3 sequence (DNA): TGTGCCTGGGGAGATTCAGGGGTATACGAGCAGTACTTC.

This clonotype has at least ten counts. The CDR3 loop reads CASSGPEIAKNIQYF. CDR3 nucleotides: TGTGCCAGCAGTGGGCCGGAGATAGCCAAAAACATTCAGTACTTC. V gene TRBV2 combines with J gene TRBJ2-4; D is unclear. This CDR3 is 15 amino acids long. The V end was cut by 4 bases, the J end by 0 bases, with 10 bases between. CDR1 and CDR2 (germline): SNHLY, FYNNEI.

V gene TRBV3-1 combines with J gene TRBJ2-5, with D hard to call. The CDR3 loop spans 12 amino acids. V was pared by 1 base and J by 5 bases, with 5 bases between. Germline V gene sequence: CDR1 LGHDT, CDR2 YNNKEL (reference sequence). The CDR3, as DNA: TGTGCCAGCAGCCAAGTGGTGGAGACCCAGTACTTC. This codes for CASSQVVETQYF.

This clonotype has ten or more counts. The J gene is TRBJ2-3, the V gene TRBV5-1; no firm D call. Trimming cost V 7 bases and J 0 bases, with 12 bases left between them. The germline CDR1 and CDR2 sequences are SGHRS and YFSETQ. The length of the CDR3 is 14 residues. DNA of the CDR3: TGCGCCAGCTGCAAGGGCCCCAGCACAGATACGCAGTATTTT. Translating gives CASCKGPSTDTQYF. Based on the CDR3 plus reference TRBV5-1 and TRBJ2-3, the full variable domain is KAGVTQTPRYLIKTRGQQVTLSCSPISGHRSVSWYQQTPGQGLQFLFEYFSETQRNKGNFPGRFSGRQFSNSRSEMNVSTLELGDSALYLCASCKGPSTDTQYFGPGTRLTVL.

In its sample, this clonotype was seen many times. The rearrangement links TRBV15 to TRBJ2-5, with D hard to call. CDR3 length: 15 amino acids. From germline, CDR1 is LNHNV and CDR2 YYDKDF (reference sequence). V was trimmed by 1 base and J by 0 bases, leaving 9 bases between them. DNA for the CDR3: TGTGCCACCAGCAGAGCCCCCCGGTACCAAGAGACCCAGTACTTC. It is translated as CATSRAPRYQETQYF. Full variable domain (missing parts from reference TRBV15 and TRBJ2-5): DAMVIQNPRYQVTQFGKPVTLSCSQTLNHNVMYWYQQKSSQAPKLLFHYYDKDFNNEADTPDNFQSRRPNTSFCFLDIRSPGLGDTAMYLCATSRAPRYQETQYFGPGTRLLVL.

The V and J genes are TRBV18 and TRBJ2-3, with no clear D. CDR3 length: 13 residues. V lost 6 bases, J lost 0 bases, and 7 bases lay in between. CDR1 and CDR2 (germline): KGHSH, LQKENI. This CDR3 reads CASSPTSTDTQYF. CDR3 DNA: TGTGCCAGCTCCCCGACCAGCACAGATACGCAGTATTTT.

This clonotype was recorded many times. The rearrangement uses TRBV7-9 and TRBJ1-1; 8 nucleotides agree with TRBD1. The V segment lost 3 bases and the J segment 3 bases; nucleotides outside the gene matches: 3. The CDR3 length is 14 residues. Germline V gives CDR1 SEHNR, CDR2 FQNEAQ (reference sequence). The CDR3 here is CASSFQGADTEAFF. In DNA, the CDR3 is TGTGCCAGCAGCTTTCAGGGGGCGGACACTGAAGCTTTCTTT.

The table lists this clonotype with many counts. The rearrangement uses TRBV7-2 and TRBJ2-5; 9 bases agree with TRBD2. CDR1 is SGHTA, CDR2 FQGNSA, per germline. The CDR3 contains 16 residues. The junction had 8 bases not matched to a gene; V was cut back by 2 bases and J by 4 bases. The chain's CDR3 is CASSLLAGGAGETQYF. Here the CDR3 DNA reads TGTGCCAGCAGCTTACTCGCGGGGGGGGCCGGAGAGACCCAGTACTTC. Filled out from reference TRBV7-2 and TRBJ2-5, the complete variable domain reads GAGVSQSPSNKVTEKGKDVELRCDPISGHTALYWYRQSLGQGLEFLIYFQGNSAPDKSGLPSDRFSAERTGGSVSTLTIQRTQQEDSAVYLCASSLLAGGAGETQYFGPGTRLLVL.

The table lists this clonotype with many counts. The chain carries TRBV5-6 and TRBJ2-5; weak D call: TRBD2 (5 bases). Trimming took 0 bases from V and 3 from J, leaving 6 bases between them. The CDR3 runs to 13 residues. The V gene's germline CDR1 is SGHDT and CDR2 YYEEEE. CDR3 protein: CASSLGTEETQYF. Written as DNA, the CDR3 is TGTGCCAGCAGCTTGGGGACTGAAGAGACCCAGTACTTC.

The V and J genes are TRBV14 and TRBJ2-3; D remains unclear. This CDR3 spans 15 amino acids. Germline V gene lookup returns CDR1 SGHDN and CDR2 FVKESK. V was pared by 5 bases and J by 1 base, with 13 bases between. The CDR3 coding sequence is TGTGCCAGCAGCTTCGGACGATGGGGCACAGATACGCAGTATTTT. It specifies CASSFGRWGTDTQYF. The full variable domain, completed using reference TRBV14 and TRBJ2-3, is EAGVTQFPSHSVIEKGQTVTLRCDPISGHDNLYWYRRVMGKEIKFLLHFVKESKQDESGMPNNRFLAERTGGTYSTLKVQPAELEDSGVYFCASSFGRWGTDTQYFGPGTRLTVL.

The chain employs TRBV6-2 or TRBV6-3 and TRBJ2-1, with 7 bases aligning to TRBD2. CDR3 size: 15 residues. In germline, CDR1 is MNHEY, CDR2 SVGEGT. J gave up 0 bases and V 6 bases, and 5 bases lay outside the gene matches. CDR3 region: CASRGGGSSYNEQFF. The DNA of the CDR3 is TGTGCCAGCAGAGGCGGGGGTAGCTCCTACAATGAGCAGTTCTTC.

This chain links TRBV7-2 with TRBJ2-5; 10 nucleotides agree with TRBD1. The CDR3 covers 15 residues. Germline V gives CDR1 SGHTA, CDR2 FQGNSA. Trimming took 6 bases from V and 4 from J; bases not matched to a gene: 8. CDR3 in amino acids: CASRGGRDRGETQYF. CDR3 sequence (DNA): TGTGCCAGCAGGGGAGGTCGGGACAGGGGAGAGACCCAGTACTTC.

The chain joins TRBV12-3 or TRBV12-4 to TRBJ1-5; 10 nucleotides line up with TRBD1. CDR3 length: 14 amino acids. V shed 6 bases and J 4 bases; nucleotides not matched to a gene: 3. The CDR3 region has the DNA TGTGCCAGCAGGCAGGGACAGGGGAATCAGCCCCAGCATTTT. This sequence encodes CASRQGQGNQPQHF.

This clonotype was seen only a few times. The chain links TRBV10-3 to TRBJ1-2; no definite D call. The CDR3 covers 12 residues. The germline V gene has CDR1 ENHRY and CDR2 SYGVKD. V was clipped by 7 bases and J by 1 base, with 7 bases between them. The CDR3 is CAIKQDNYGYTF. The CDR3 coding sequence is TGTGCCATCAAGCAGGATAACTATGGCTACACCTTC.

This clonotype has at least ten counts. Here the CDR3 DNA reads TGTGCCAGCAGCGTAGCTTTGGGAACTGAAGCTTTCTTT. Encoded protein: CASSVALGTEAFF. J is TRBJ1-1 and V is TRBV9; D unresolved. The CDR3 runs 13 residues. Looked up from germline, CDR1 is SGDLS and CDR2 is YYNGEE. Trimming removed 0 bases from V and 5 bases from J, with 8 bases in between.

This clonotype has at least ten counts. The J gene is TRBJ2-1, the V gene TRBV9, with D perhaps given as TRBD1 or TRBD2 (5 bases each). In germline, CDR1 is SGDLS, CDR2 YYNGEE. The CDR3 runs to 17 residues. The V gene lost 0 bases and the J gene lost 1 base, with 14 bases spanning the gap. CDR3 in amino acids: CASSVVGGPSSYNEQFF. CDR3 nucleotide sequence: TGTGCCAGCAGCGTAGTTGGGGGACCGAGTTCCTACAATGAGCAGTTCTTC.

The sample holds one count of this clonotype. With a much larger clone just one base away, this may be a read error. The chain has TRBV7-2 and TRBJ2-2, with unresolved D. The CDR3 is made up of 14 amino acids. The germline gives CDR1 SGHTA, CDR2 FQGNSA. V was trimmed by 9 bases and J by 7 bases, leaving 18 bases between them. This CDR3 reads CARTLSPQSGELFF. As DNA, the CDR3 is TGTGCCAGAACCCTCAGCCCCCAGAGCGGGGAGCTGTTTTTT.

The V and J genes are TRBV27 and TRBJ2-5; 12 nucleotides align to TRBD2. Germline V gene sequence: CDR1 MNHEY, CDR2 SMNVEV (reference sequence). V shed 6 bases and J 4 bases; nucleotides not matched to a gene: 9. The CDR3 covers 16 residues. The CDR3 protein is CASSSGLAGFRETQYF. The CDR3 region has the DNA TGTGCCAGCAGCTCTGGACTAGCGGGGTTCCGAGAGACCCAGTACTTC.